The clone carrying this TCR beta chain was seen just once. The antigen remains undetermined. V was pared by 7 bases and J by 7 bases, with 13 bases between. CDR1 and CDR2 (germline): MNHEY, SMNVEV (reference sequence). There are 13 residues in the CDR3. This entry belongs to a study of identical twins' blood T cells. Across the whole study: Roughly six alpha and roughly six beta libraries together yielded 45 million to 65 million reads. Whole-study findings and limits: Even for out-of-frame TCRbeta, twins reportedly shared V gene usage much more than unrelated donors. Twin similarity might stem from environmental factors, not only genetics.

TCRdb reprocessed the 5' RACE reads with MiXCR, giving one entry per CDR3 protein. The sample carries a few hundred thousand distinct CDR3 sequences, about 28% recorded once. Likely shared infections and vaccines: all three twin pairs were reared together. The sequenced sample was PBMCs. This sequence joins TRBV27 and TRBJ1-4; D is undetermined. The clonotype originates from a woman aged 18 to 55 in good health. The chain's CDR3 is CASNRRIAEKLFF. As DNA, the CDR3 is TGTGCCAGCAACCGTCGCATTGCTGAAAAACTGTTTTTT.